These 29 T cell receptor beta chains came from one sample sequenced in a study of blood T cells in healthy people across ages (dated by TCRdb to between 2015 and 2016). The library was generated by 5' RACE. Sequencing relied on an Illumina HiSeq 2500. A second PCR of about 6 to 11 cycles was run with a J-beta primer mix and a sample-barcoded 5' primer. The raw public reads went through TCRdb reprocessing: fastp at Q25, MiXCR clone calling, in-frame beta chains kept. All rows with the same CDR3 protein become a single entry with the most common DNA and genes. The table for this sample lists about 780,000 distinct CDR3 sequences; roughly 60% of them were counted only once. Jointly, the top ten make up 25% to 35% of the sample. Sequenced sample: blood. These receptors came from a man aged 30-40 years in good health.

This sequence joins TRBV20-1 and TRBJ2-4; D is unresolved. With the DNA end fitting TRBJ2-7 better, the J assignment may be wrong. The length of the CDR3 is 13 residues. Germline V gene data show CDR1 as DFQATT and CDR2 as SNEGSKA (reference sequence). Here the CDR3 DNA reads TGCAGTGCTAGAGGCGTCGGTTTCTACGAGCAGTACTTC. Amino acids: CSARGVGFYEQYF.

The chain couples TRBV7-2 to TRBJ1-1, with TRBD1 identical over 8 bases. V lost 2 bases to trimming and J lost 4 bases; unmatched junction nucleotides: 6. The CDR3 covers 15 residues. CDR1 and CDR2 from the germline V gene are SGHTA and FQGNSA. The CDR3 DNA is TGTGCCAGCAGCTTACAGGGGGCTTCAAGCACTGAAGCTTTCTTT. Protein: CASSLQGASSTEAFF.

The CDR3 nucleotides are TGCGCCAGCAGCCAAGATCGACTTGCAGCCTACGAGCAGTACTTC. Translation: CASSQDRLAAYEQYF. The chain has TRBV4-3 and TRBJ2-7; D gene uncertain. Trimming shortened V by 0 bases and J by 2 bases, and 11 bases separated the two germline ends. The germline V gene encodes CDR1 LGHNA and CDR2 YSLEER. The CDR3 consists of 15 residues.

This clonotype was recorded at least ten times. The rearrangement uses TRBV2 and TRBJ2-3; TRBD2 matches at 8 bases. The germline gives CDR1 SNHLY, CDR2 FYNNEI. The CDR3 spans 15 residues. Trimming took 2 bases from V and 4 from J; bases not matched to a gene: 5. The CDR3 nucleotides read TGTGCCAGCAGTGAATTAGGGACTAGATCAGATACGCAGTATTTT. Its protein product is CASSELGTRSDTQYF.

The chain couples TRBV3-1 to TRBJ2-5; 8 bases align to TRBD2. The CDR3 totals 15 residues. V shed 5 bases and J 5 bases; nucleotides not matched to a gene: 10. Germline V CDR1 and CDR2: LGHDT, YNNKEL (reference sequence). The CDR3 DNA sequence: TGTGCCAGCAGCTCTCCGGGACTAGGAGCGGAGACCCAGTACTTC. This gives the protein CASSSPGLGAETQYF.

For this clonotype: A junction boundary mismatches the germline segment, possibly from a read error. The chain is built from TRBV14 and TRBJ2-2, with a weak D call TRBD2 (5 bases). Germline V CDR1 and CDR2: SGHDN, FVKESK. CDR3 length equals 16 residues. CDR3 protein: CAGSPGRRAYTGELFF. Here the CDR3 DNA reads TGTGCCGGCAGCCCAGGCAGGCGGGCTTACACCGGGGAGCTGTTTTTT.

The chain combines TRBV30 with TRBJ1-2, with D possibly TRBD1 on 5 matching bases. CDR3 length equals 12 residues. The ends were cut back, 5 bases at V and 8 bases at J, with 15 bases in the middle. Germline V CDR1 and CDR2: GTSNPN, SVGIG (reference sequence). The CDR3 here is CAWDTGTFGYTF. The CDR3 DNA sequence: TGTGCCTGGGACACCGGGACGTTCGGCTACACCTTC.

This clonotype appeared once. A much larger clone lies one base from this, so it may be a read error. This chain uses TRBV29-1 with TRBJ2-5; 8 nucleotides match TRBD1. This CDR3 contains 12 residues. V lost 5 bases to trimming and J lost 6 bases; unmatched junction nucleotides: 5. Germline CDR1 is SQVTM and CDR2 is ANQGSEA. CDR3 amino acids: CSVQGARKTQYF. The CDR3 DNA reads TGCAGCGTTCAGGGGGCGCGTAAGACCCAGTACTTC.

The chain joins TRBV11-2 to TRBJ1-6; 7 bases are shared with TRBD1. In germline, CDR1 is SGHAT, CDR2 FQNNGV. The CDR3 loop spans 17 amino acids. J gave up 0 bases and V 5 bases, and 7 bases lay outside the gene matches. CDR3: CASSPTTGSSYNSPLHF. The DNA of the CDR3 is TGTGCCAGCAGCCCAACGACAGGGAGCTCCTATAATTCACCCCTCCACTTT.

V gene TRBV20-1 combines with J gene TRBJ2-1; D perhaps matches TRBD2 (6 bases). The end of the DNA is better explained by TRBJ2-7, so the J call may be wrong. Germline CDR1 DFQATT, CDR2 SNEGSKA (reference sequence). CDR3 length: 15 residues. The CDR3 DNA is TGCAGTGCCACCCTCCGAGCGGGCCAACGGAACGAGCAGTACTTC. It encodes CSATLRAGQRNEQYF.

This clonotype was seen just once. The chain employs TRBV3-1 and TRBJ2-3; perhaps D is TRBD1 or TRBD2 (5 bases each). The CDR3 totals 14 residues. The V and J ends lost 1 base and 4 bases respectively, with 9 bases between them. Per germline, CDR1 LGHDT and CDR2 YNNKEL (reference sequence). CDR3 sequence reads: CASSQGGESDTQYF. In nucleotides, the CDR3 is TGTGCCAGCAGCCAAGGAGGGGAGTCAGATACGCAGTATTTT.

On this clonotype: This may come from a read error, since a much larger clone is one base off. The rearrangement joins TRBV21-1 to TRBJ2-7; the table's D call, TRBD1, was not checked against the DNA. TRBV21-1 has pseudogene status. The CDR3 is 14 residues long. CDR3 residues: CASSKLGQYNEQYF. The CDR3 region has the DNA TGTGCCAGCAGCAAACTAGGACAGTACAATGAGCAGTACTTC.

This clonotype has more than one count but fewer than ten. CDR3 sequence (DNA): TGTGCCAGCAGCCGGACAGGGTCCTACAATGAGCAGTTCTTC. It is translated as CASSRTGSYNEQFF. This chain uses TRBV14 with TRBJ2-1, with TRBD1 matching over 8 bases. The trim removed 4 bases at V and 1 base at J, leaving 0 bases unmatched. The CDR3 extends over 14 amino acids. The germline V gene encodes CDR1 SGHDN and CDR2 FVKESK.

This clonotype occurred many times. The rearrangement uses TRBV29-1 and TRBJ2-3; D is unresolved. Trimming stripped 2 bases from V and 0 bases from J, with 6 bases between. The CDR3 has 13 residues. Germline V CDR1 and CDR2: SQVTM, ANQGSEA. The CDR3 here is CSVETTSTDTQYF. The CDR3, as DNA: TGCAGCGTTGAAACTACTAGCACAGATACGCAGTATTTT.

This chain connects TRBV4-3 to TRBJ2-7; D unclear. Germline-derived CDR1 and CDR2 are LGHNA and YSLEER. Trimming removed 4 bases at V and 0 bases at J, with 16 bases between. This CDR3 has 16 residues. As DNA, the CDR3 is TGCGCCAGCAGCCCTAACGCCGAAACGAGCTCCTACGAGCAGTACTTC. Amino acid sequence: CASSPNAETSSYEQYF.

This chain uses TRBV5-1 with TRBJ2-1, with 7 nucleotides matching TRBD1. J lost 0 bases, V lost 4 bases, and 7 bases had no gene match. This CDR3 region has 16 residues. Germline V lookup: CDR1 SGHRS, CDR2 YFSETQ. CDR3 DNA: TGCGCCAGCAGCACAACACAGGGGAGCTCCTACAATGAGCAGTTCTTC. Encoded protein: CASSTTQGSSYNEQFF.

CDR3 DNA: TGTGCCAGCAGTAAGGGTGTAGATGGCTACACCTTC. This sequence encodes CASSKGVDGYTF. V is TRBV12-3 or TRBV12-4 and J is TRBJ1-2, with no clear D. The length of the CDR3 is 12 residues. The V end was cut by 5 bases, the J end by 6 bases, with 10 bases between.

The genes are TRBV15 and TRBJ2-1; 11 positions match TRBD2. The germline gives CDR1 LNHNV, CDR2 YYDKDF (reference sequence). With 5 bases clipped from V and 2 bases from J, the junction kept 14 bases outside the gene matches. This CDR3 has 19 amino acids. The CDR3 spells CATSGGSSGGAFTYNEQFF. In DNA form, the CDR3 reads TGTGCCACCAGCGGGGGAAGTAGCGGGGGGGCATTCACCTACAATGAGCAGTTCTTC.

This chain links TRBV3-1 with TRBJ1-1, with D possibly matching TRBD1 (6 bases). The V gene lost 5 bases and the J gene lost 6 bases, with 10 bases spanning the gap. Looked up from germline, CDR1 is LGHDT and CDR2 is YNNKEL (reference sequence). This CDR3 region has 12 residues. The CDR3, as DNA: TGTGCCAGCAGCGGTTACAGGGCTGAAGCTTTCTTT. This gives the protein CASSGYRAEAFF.

The chain is built from TRBV28 and TRBJ2-1, with 8 bases that match TRBD1. In germline, CDR1 is MDHEN, CDR2 SYDVKM. V was clipped by 7 bases and J by 6 bases; unmatched bases: 5. The CDR3 length is 13 residues. The DNA of the CDR3 is TGTGCCAGCAACCAACAGGGGGGCAATGAGCAGTTCTTC. This codes for CASNQQGGNEQFF.

The CDR3 nucleotides are TGTGCCAGCAGAGCTCAAGAGGGGCTAGCGGGAGGTAATGAGCAGTTCTTC. The encoded protein is CASRAQEGLAGGNEQFF. V is TRBV3-1 and J is TRBJ2-1, with TRBD2 identical over 11 bases. The CDR3 extends over 17 amino acids. V lost 6 bases, J lost 7 bases, and 14 bases stayed unmatched. Germline V gene lookup returns CDR1 LGHDT and CDR2 YNNKEL (reference sequence).

This chain connects TRBV20-1 to TRBJ2-7; 10 positions agree with TRBD1. The junction had 9 bases not matched to a gene; V was cut back by 5 bases and J by 5 bases. The germline CDR1 and CDR2 sequences are DFQATT and SNEGSKA (reference sequence). CDR3 size: 14 residues. CDR3 sequence: CSALSGTGVNEQYF. The CDR3 region has the DNA TGCAGTGCTTTATCCGGGACAGGGGTCAACGAGCAGTACTTC.

The chain employs TRBV28 and TRBJ2-5; D call uncertain. The DNA end favors TRBJ2-7, so the J call may be wrong. Germline CDR1 is MDHEN and CDR2 is SYDVKM. CDR3 length: 12 residues. The CDR3 DNA follows: TGTGCCAGCAGTTTGCCGAGGCGCGAGCAGTACTTC. Encoded protein: CASSLPRREQYF.

V gene TRBV3-1 combines with J gene TRBJ2-4, with 7 bases aligning to TRBD2. The CDR3 extends over 14 amino acids. V dropped 4 bases and J dropped 13; count of bases not matched to a gene: 13. Germline CDR1 and CDR2: LGHDT and YNNKEL (reference sequence). CDR3 coding DNA: TGTGCCAGCAGCCTAAAAGGGACTTTGCGGGAGCAGTACTTC. It codes for CASSLKGTLREQYF.

Many counts were recorded for this clonotype. The chain employs TRBV12-3 or TRBV12-4 and TRBJ1-6, with unresolved D. Trimming removed 6 bases from V and 10 bases from J, with 16 bases in between. This CDR3 region has 14 residues. The CDR3 bases are TGTGCCAGCAGCCCGGACCTAACTGACTCACCCCTCCACTTT. It translates to CASSPDLTDSPLHF.

The chain is built from TRBV7-8 and TRBJ1-5; D possibly corresponds to TRBD1 (6 bases). CDR3 length equals 14 residues. The V end lost 5 bases, the J end lost 5 bases, and 13 bases lay between the germline ends. Germline CDR1 and CDR2: SGHVS and FQNEAQ. Here the CDR3 DNA reads TGTGCCAGCAGCCTGGACAGTCCCCATCAGCCCCAGCATTTT. Its translation: CASSLDSPHQPQHF.

The V and J genes are TRBV12-3 or TRBV12-4 and TRBJ1-2, with D unclear. The V and J ends lost 6 bases and 3 bases respectively, with 11 bases between them. The CDR3 covers 13 residues. This chain's CDR3 is CASREEDDYGYTF. The CDR3 DNA is TGTGCCAGCAGGGAGGAGGATGACTATGGCTACACCTTC.

The CDR3 sequence: CASSATGQGLGTQYF. The CDR3 region has the DNA TGTGCCAGCAGTGCGACGGGACAGGGCCTTGGGACCCAGTACTTC. The chain has TRBV28 and TRBJ2-5, with 9 bases aligning to TRBD1. Germline loops: CDR1 MDHEN, CDR2 SYDVKM. The CDR3 has 15 residues. V shed 5 bases, J shed 7 bases, and the junction held 11 bases outside the gene matches. The full variable domain, its missing parts supplied by reference TRBV28 and TRBJ2-5, is DVKVTQSSRYLVKRTGEKVFLECVQDMDHENMFWYRQDPGLGLRLIYFSYDVKMKEKGDIPEGYSVSREKKERFSLILESASTNQTSMYLCASSATGQGLGTQYFGPGTRLLVL.

This clonotype was counted between two and nine times. The chain is built from TRBV27 and TRBJ1-2; D is perhaps TRBD1 (6 bases). There are 14 residues in the CDR3. Germline-derived CDR1 and CDR2 are MNHEY and SMNVEV (reference sequence). The V gene lost 4 bases and the J gene lost 6 bases, with 15 bases spanning the gap. CDR3 nucleotides: TGTGCCAGCAGTTCCGGACAGCTCGTCAATGGCTACACCTTC. This translates into CASSSGQLVNGYTF.